Presented here are 3 T cell receptor beta chains from one specimen sequenced in a study of T cells in Graves' hyperthyroidism and ophthalmopathy. Amplified regions were TCR beta CDR3 sequences from RNA transcripts. HTBI primers were employed in a first-round RT-PCR of the TCR CDR3. TCRdb independently ran MiXCR on the multiplex PCR reads; one entry per CDR3 protein. The data show hundreds of thousands of distinct CDR3 sequences, about 15% seen once. Sequences were obtained from blood. These TCRs come from a woman younger than 35 with Graves' hyperthyroidism.

CDR3 loop: CASKQYEAAYEQYF. The DNA for the CDR3 is TGTGCCAGCAAACAATACGAGGCAGCCTACGAGCAGTACTTC. This rearrangement joins TRBV6-1 to TRBJ2-7; D is ambiguous. Germline V lookup: CDR1 MNHNS, CDR2 SASEGT. The CDR3 spans 14 residues. V was clipped by 7 bases and J by 2 bases, with 15 bases between them.

This clonotype was observed many times. V gene TRBV7-9 combines with J gene TRBJ2-7, with 8 positions matching TRBD1. Unmatched junction bases numbered 5, after V lost 4 bases and J lost 3 bases. The CDR3 covers 14 residues. Germline loops: CDR1 SEHNR, CDR2 FQNEAQ (reference sequence). The CDR3 DNA reads as TGTGCCAGCAGCTCAAAAGACAGGGGCTACGAGCAGTACTTC. Amino acid sequence: CASSSKDRGYEQYF.

This clonotype was picked up many times. The gene calls are TRBV7-2 and TRBJ2-2, with 8 bases identical to TRBD1. The V segment lost 4 bases and the J segment 1 base; nucleotides outside the gene matches: 8. The CDR3 covers 17 residues. Looked up from germline, CDR1 is SGHTA and CDR2 is FQGNSA. CDR3 coding DNA: TGTGCCAGCAGCTCTACCTGGACAGGGAAGAACACCGGGGAGCTGTTTTTT. This sequence encodes CASSSTWTGKNTGELFF.